This TCR beta chain was profiled in a study of identical twins. The donor group consisted entirely of healthy Caucasians. In its sample, this clonotype was seen many times. No antigen is known for it. Study results and limitations: Zero-insertion analyses might be partly confounded by invariant T cells like MAIT and iNKT.

Each CDR3 protein is one row after TCRdb ran MiXCR on the 5' RACE reads. This sample has 1.5 million to 2 million distinct CDR3 sequences, with 25% to 35% found just once. The CDR3 spans 13 residues. CDR1 and CDR2 from the germline V gene are DFQATT and SNEGSKA (reference sequence). J gave up 1 base and V 7 bases, and 4 bases lay outside the gene matches. The chain carries TRBV20-1 and TRBJ1-5; 7 positions agree with TRBD1. What was sequenced was cord blood. The clonotype was recovered from a newborn girl in good health. The CDR3 nucleotides read TGCAGTGGCCGACAGGGAAGCAATCAGCCCCAGCATTTT. Its protein product is CSGRQGSNQPQHF.